This TCR beta chain derives from a study of cytomegalovirus exposure and HLA in healthy donors. General observations from the study: Clonal expansion was found to be greater in HLA-associated TCR beta chains than in equally common others in a later analysis.

Primers: 60 Vbeta forward and 13 Jbeta reverse. Method: immunoSEQ multiplex PCR; TCRdb's copy keeps in-frame clones and lacks some. Of roughly 130,000 clones listed, 65% to 85% are singletons. This clone has just a few counts. Its antigen is as yet unknown. V lost 4 bases and J lost 2; bases outside the gene matches: 10. This CDR3 region has 16 residues. The germline CDR1 and CDR2 sequences are SGHRS and YFSETQ. The sample consisted of PBMCs. This TCR derives from a man younger than 35 in good health and CMV-seronegative. This sequence joins TRBV5-1 and TRBJ2-7; 9 bases agree with TRBD1. CDR3 amino acids: CASSPGTGSGTYEQYF. The CDR3, as DNA: TGCGCCAGCAGCCCCGGGACAGGGTCCGGCACCTACGAGCAGTACTTC. Full variable domain (missing parts from reference TRBV5-1 and TRBJ2-7): KAGVTQTPRYLIKTRGQQVTLSCSPISGHRSVSWYQQTPGQGLQFLFEYFSETQRNKGNFPGRFSGRQFSNSRSEMNVSTLELGDSALYLCASSPGTGSGTYEQYFGPGTRLTVT.